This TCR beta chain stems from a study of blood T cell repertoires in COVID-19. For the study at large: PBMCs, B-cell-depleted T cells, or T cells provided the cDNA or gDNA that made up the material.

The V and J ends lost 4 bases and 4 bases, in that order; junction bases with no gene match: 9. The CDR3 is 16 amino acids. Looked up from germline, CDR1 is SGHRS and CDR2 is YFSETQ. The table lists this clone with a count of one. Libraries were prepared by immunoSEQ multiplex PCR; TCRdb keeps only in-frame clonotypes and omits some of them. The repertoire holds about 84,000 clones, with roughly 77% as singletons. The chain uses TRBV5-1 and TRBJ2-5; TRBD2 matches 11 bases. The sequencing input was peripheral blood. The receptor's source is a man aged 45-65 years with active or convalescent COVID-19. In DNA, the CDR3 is TGCGCCAGCAGCCGGACGGGCCTAGCGGGGGGAGAGACCCAGTACTTC. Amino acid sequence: CASSRTGLAGGETQYF.